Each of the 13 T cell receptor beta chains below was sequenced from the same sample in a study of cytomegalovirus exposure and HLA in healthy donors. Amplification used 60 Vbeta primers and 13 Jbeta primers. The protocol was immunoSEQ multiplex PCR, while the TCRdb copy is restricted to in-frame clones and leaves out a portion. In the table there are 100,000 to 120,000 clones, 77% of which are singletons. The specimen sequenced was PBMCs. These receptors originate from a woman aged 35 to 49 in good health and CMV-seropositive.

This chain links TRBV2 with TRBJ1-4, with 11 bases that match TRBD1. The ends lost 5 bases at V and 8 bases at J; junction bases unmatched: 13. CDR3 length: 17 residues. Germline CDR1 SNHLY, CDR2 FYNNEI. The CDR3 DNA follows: TGTGCCAGCAGTTCAAATCCGCCGGGACAGGGGGGAGAAAAACTGTTTTTT. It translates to CASSSNPPGQGGEKLFF.

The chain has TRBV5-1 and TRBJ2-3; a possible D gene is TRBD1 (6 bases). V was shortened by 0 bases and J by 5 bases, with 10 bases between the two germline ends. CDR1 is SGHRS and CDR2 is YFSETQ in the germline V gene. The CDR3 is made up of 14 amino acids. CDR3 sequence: CASSLDGGEDTQYF. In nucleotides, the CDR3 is TGCGCCAGCAGCTTGGATGGGGGCGAAGATACGCAGTATTTT.

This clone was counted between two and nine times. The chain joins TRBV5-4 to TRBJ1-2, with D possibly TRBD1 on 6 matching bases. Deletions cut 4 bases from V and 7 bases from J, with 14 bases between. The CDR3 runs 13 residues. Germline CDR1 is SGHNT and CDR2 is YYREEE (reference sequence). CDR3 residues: CASSPNRVVGYTF. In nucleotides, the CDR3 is TGTGCCAGCAGCCCAAACAGGGTAGTTGGCTACACCTTC.

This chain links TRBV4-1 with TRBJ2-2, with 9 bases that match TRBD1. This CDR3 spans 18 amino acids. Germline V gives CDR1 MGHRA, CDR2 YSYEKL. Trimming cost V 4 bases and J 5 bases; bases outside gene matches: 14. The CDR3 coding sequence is TGCGCCAGCAGCCGAATATACTCCGGGACAGGGAATACCGGGGAGCTGTTTTTT. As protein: CASSRIYSGTGNTGELFF.

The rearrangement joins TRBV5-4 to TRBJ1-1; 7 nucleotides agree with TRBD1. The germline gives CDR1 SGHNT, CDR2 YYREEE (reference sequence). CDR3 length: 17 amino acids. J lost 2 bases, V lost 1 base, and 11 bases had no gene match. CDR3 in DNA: TGTGCCAGCAGCTTGACCCCATTAGGGGGCGGAAACACTGAAGCTTTCTTT. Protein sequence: CASSLTPLGGGNTEAFF.

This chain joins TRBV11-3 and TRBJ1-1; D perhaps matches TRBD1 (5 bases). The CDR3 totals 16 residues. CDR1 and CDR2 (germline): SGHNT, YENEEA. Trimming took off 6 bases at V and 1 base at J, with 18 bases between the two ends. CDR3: CASRPGVGAGNTEAFF. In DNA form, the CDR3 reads TGTGCCAGCAGACCCGGCGTTGGGGCAGGGAACACTGAAGCTTTCTTT.

The CDR3: CASSFRGYEQYF. DNA for the CDR3: TGTGCCAGCAGCTTCCGGGGCTACGAGCAGTACTTC. The V and J genes are TRBV7-9 and TRBJ2-7; D perhaps matches TRBD2 (5 bases). The V gene's germline CDR1 is SEHNR and CDR2 FQNEAQ (reference sequence). With 3 bases removed from V and 3 bases from J, the gap between germline ends came to 6 bases. CDR3 length: 12 amino acids.

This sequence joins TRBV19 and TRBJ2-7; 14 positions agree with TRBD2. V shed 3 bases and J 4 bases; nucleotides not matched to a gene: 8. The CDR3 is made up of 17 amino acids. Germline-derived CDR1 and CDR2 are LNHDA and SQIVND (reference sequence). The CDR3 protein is CASSIPGTSGSTYEQYF. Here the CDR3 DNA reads TGTGCCAGTAGTATCCCTGGGACTAGCGGGAGTACGTACGAGCAGTACTTC.

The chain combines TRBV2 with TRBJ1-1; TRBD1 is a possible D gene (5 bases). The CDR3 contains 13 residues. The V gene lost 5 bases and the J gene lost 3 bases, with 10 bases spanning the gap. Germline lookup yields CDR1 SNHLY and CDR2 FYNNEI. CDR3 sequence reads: CASSSDRDTEAFF. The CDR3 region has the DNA TGTGCCAGCAGTTCAGACAGAGACACTGAAGCTTTCTTT.

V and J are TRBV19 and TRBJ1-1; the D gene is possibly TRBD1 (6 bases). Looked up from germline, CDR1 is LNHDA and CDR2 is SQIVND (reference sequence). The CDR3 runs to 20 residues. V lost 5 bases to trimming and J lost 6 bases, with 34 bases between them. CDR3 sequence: CASSAQTHGTRAAYGAEAFF. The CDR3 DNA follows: TGTGCCAGTAGTGCTCAAACCCACGGGACAAGGGCAGCGTATGGTGCTGAAGCTTTCTTT.

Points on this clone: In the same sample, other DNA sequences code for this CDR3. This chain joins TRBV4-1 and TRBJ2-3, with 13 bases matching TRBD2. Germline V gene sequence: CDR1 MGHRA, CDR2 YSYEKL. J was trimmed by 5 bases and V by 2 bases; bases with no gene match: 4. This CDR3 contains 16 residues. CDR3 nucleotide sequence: TGCGCCAGCAGCCAAAGACTAGCGGGGGGCAGAGATACGCAGTATTTT. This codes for CASSQRLAGGRDTQYF.

CDR3 residues: CASSQIPRGGAGLFNYGYTF. In nucleotides, the CDR3 is TGCGCCAGCAGCCAAATCCCCCGAGGGGGCGCGGGACTCTTTAACTATGGCTACACCTTC. This rearrangement joins TRBV4-1 to TRBJ1-2; 7 positions match TRBD1. V gave up 2 bases and J gave up 1 base; unmatched junction bases: 19. CDR3 length: 20 residues. Germline V gene sequence: CDR1 MGHRA, CDR2 YSYEKL.

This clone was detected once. The CDR3 is CASSLRDSNYEQYF. CDR3 bases: TGCGCCAGCAGCCTTAGGGACAGCAATTACGAGCAGTACTTC. V usage is TRBV4-1 and J usage is TRBJ2-7; 7 bases are shared with TRBD1. Germline CDR1 MGHRA, CDR2 YSYEKL. The V gene end was trimmed by 4 bases and the J gene end by 4 bases; junction bases not matched to a gene: 7. There are 14 residues in the CDR3.